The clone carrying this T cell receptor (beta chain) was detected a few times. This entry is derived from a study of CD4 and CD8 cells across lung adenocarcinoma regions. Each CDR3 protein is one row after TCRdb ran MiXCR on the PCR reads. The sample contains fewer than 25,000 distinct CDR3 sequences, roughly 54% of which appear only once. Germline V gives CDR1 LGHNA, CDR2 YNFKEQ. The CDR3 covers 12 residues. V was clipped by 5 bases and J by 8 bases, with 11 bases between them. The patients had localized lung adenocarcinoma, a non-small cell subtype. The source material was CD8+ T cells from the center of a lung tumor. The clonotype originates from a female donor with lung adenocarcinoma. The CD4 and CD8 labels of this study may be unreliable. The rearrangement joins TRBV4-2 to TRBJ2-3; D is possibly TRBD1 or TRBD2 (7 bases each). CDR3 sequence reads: CASSSGGGTQYF. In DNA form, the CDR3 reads TGTGCCAGCAGCTCAGGGGGGGGTACGCAGTATTTT.